The 23 T cell receptor beta chains in this list originate from one sample, sequenced in a study of cytomegalovirus exposure and HLA in healthy donors. PCR was performed using 60 Vbeta and 13 Jbeta primers. Profiling relied on immunoSEQ multiplex PCR, and the TCRdb table lists in-frame clones only, not all of them. The sample yields more than 95,000 clones, roughly 79% seen once. The material sequenced was PBMCs. The receptors were gathered from a man aged 60 to 75 in good health and CMV-seropositive.

This chain uses TRBV28 with TRBJ1-5; the D gene is possibly TRBD1 (5 bases). Trimming pared 5 bases from V and 0 bases from J, leaving 14 bases between. The CDR3 covers 16 residues. CDR1 and CDR2 from the germline V gene are MDHEN and SYDVKM. DNA of the CDR3: TGTGCCAGCAGTCGACAGAACTTTTATAGCAATCAGCCCCAGCATTTT. Amino acid sequence: CASSRQNFYSNQPQHF.

This clone was seen only a few times. The rearrangement uses TRBV6-6 and TRBJ1-1; TRBD1 matches at 12 bases. The length of the CDR3 is 13 residues. Germline V CDR1 and CDR2: MNHNY, SVGAGI (reference sequence). V was pared by 6 bases and J by 5 bases, with 1 base of the junction left unmatched. The CDR3 bases are TGTGCCAGCAGGGGACAGGGGGCGACTGAAGCTTTCTTT. This gives the protein CASRGQGATEAFF.

The chain recombines TRBV7-2 with TRBJ1-6, with 9 bases aligning to TRBD1. The CDR3 consists of 15 residues. The J segment lost 6 bases and the V segment lost 5 bases, leaving 5 bases of the junction unmatched. Germline V gene lookup returns CDR1 SGHTA and CDR2 FQGNSA. The CDR3 protein is CASSPRDRANSPLHF. The CDR3 region has the DNA TGTGCCAGCAGCCCCCGGGACAGGGCTAATTCACCCCTCCACTTT.

This clone was detected many times. J is TRBJ1-4 and V is TRBV14; a possible D gene is TRBD1 (5 bases). V was trimmed by 0 bases and J by 10 bases, leaving 15 bases between them. Germline CDR1 and CDR2: SGHDN and FVKESK. This CDR3 spans 15 amino acids. CDR3 sequence (DNA): TGTGCCAGCAGCCAAGACGGAGGGGCCACGGGAAAACTGTTTTTT. Encoded protein: CASSQDGGATGKLFF.

The chain links TRBV6-1 to TRBJ2-3, with 11 bases fitting TRBD2. Germline V gene sequence: CDR1 MNHNS, CDR2 SASEGT. Unmatched junction bases numbered 14, after V lost 0 bases and J lost 6 bases. The CDR3 loop spans 19 amino acids. DNA of the CDR3: TGTGCCAGCAGTGAAGCGGGCTTGTGGCTAGCGGGGGGTGCGGATACGCAGTATTTT. It specifies CASSEAGLWLAGGADTQYF.

The chain combines TRBV27 with TRBJ1-2; 7 bases agree with TRBD1. Germline lookup yields CDR1 MNHEY and CDR2 SMNVEV (reference sequence). This CDR3 is 13 amino acids long. Germline trimming cut 2 bases from V and 3 bases from J; bases unmatched to any gene: 0. The CDR3 DNA is TGTGCCAGCAGTTTACAGGGGGACTATGGCTACACCTTC. Translation gives CASSLQGDYGYTF.

The V gene is TRBV15, the J gene TRBJ2-1; tentatively, D is TRBD2 (6 bases). This CDR3 region has 17 residues. V gave up 0 bases and J gave up 0 bases, with 12 bases separating them. Germline loops: CDR1 LNHNV, CDR2 YYDKDF (reference sequence). CDR3 sequence (DNA): TGTGCCACCAGCAGAGAGGAGGGGACCAGCTCCTACAATGAGCAGTTCTTC. It is translated as CATSREEGTSSYNEQFF.

This rearrangement joins TRBV7-2 to TRBJ2-7, with 8 bases fitting TRBD2. CDR1 and CDR2 (germline): SGHTA, FQGNSA. CDR3 length equals 15 residues. After removal of 2 bases from V and 0 bases from J, the junction contained 3 bases not matched to a gene. The CDR3 region is CASSLSGGYSYEQYF. CDR3 in DNA: TGTGCCAGCAGCTTAAGCGGGGGCTACTCCTACGAGCAGTACTTC.

Turning to this clone: One junction end disagrees with the germline gene, perhaps due to a read error. This chain uses TRBV5-1 with TRBJ2-7, with D perhaps matching TRBD1 (6 bases). CDR1 and CDR2 from the germline V gene are SGHRS and YFSETQ. The CDR3 covers 13 residues. CDR3 residues: CASSLDSLYEQYF. The CDR3 coding sequence is TGCGCCAGCAGTTTGGACAGCTTATACGAGCAGTACTTC.

The table lists this clone with a count of one. This chain links TRBV5-4 with TRBJ2-7; 9 nucleotides line up with TRBD2. Looked up from germline, CDR1 is SGHNT and CDR2 is YYREEE (reference sequence). After removal of 0 bases from V and 6 bases from J, the junction contained 7 bases not matched to a gene. The CDR3 is made up of 15 amino acids. CDR3 sequence: CASSLGGLALPEQYF. The CDR3 nucleotides are TGTGCCAGCAGCTTGGGGGGACTAGCCCTTCCCGAGCAGTACTTC.

In its sample, this clone was seen once. V is TRBV28 and J is TRBJ2-1, with a tentative D call TRBD2 (5 bases). The germline gives CDR1 MDHEN, CDR2 SYDVKM. This CDR3 is built from 14 residues. V was shortened by 8 bases and J by 9 bases, with 20 bases between the two germline ends. CDR3 sequence reads: CASWKDNGVGEQFF. For the CDR3, the DNA is TGTGCCAGCTGGAAGGATAACGGGGTCGGTGAGCAGTTCTTC. Variable domain in full (rest from reference TRBV28 and TRBJ2-1): DVKVTQSSRYLVKRTGEKVFLECVQDMDHENMFWYRQDPGLGLRLIYFSYDVKMKEKGDIPEGYSVSREKKERFSLILESASTNQTSMYLCASWKDNGVGEQFFGPGTRLTVL.

The rearrangement links TRBV4-1 to TRBJ2-5; 7 positions match TRBD2. Germline V gene sequence: CDR1 MGHRA, CDR2 YSYEKL. CDR3 length equals 16 residues. The J segment lost 4 bases and the V segment lost 4 bases, leaving 12 bases of the junction unmatched. This CDR3 is CASSLLDPGEGETQYF. CDR3 coding DNA: TGCGCCAGCAGCCTCCTCGACCCGGGGGAGGGAGAGACCCAGTACTTC.

The gene calls are TRBV5-1 and TRBJ2-7, with 8 bases matching TRBD1. Unmatched junction bases numbered 2, after V lost 0 bases and J lost 0 bases. The germline V gene encodes CDR1 SGHRS and CDR2 YFSETQ. The length of the CDR3 is 15 residues. The CDR3 bases are TGCGCCAGCAGCTTGGACCAGGGGGCCTCCTACGAGCAGTACTTC. This codes for CASSLDQGASYEQYF.

This chain uses TRBV18 with TRBJ2-3, with 11 nucleotides matching TRBD1. Germline V gene sequence: CDR1 KGHSH, CDR2 LQKENI. V lost 2 bases and J lost 6; bases outside the gene matches: 4. The CDR3 spans 15 residues. In nucleotides, the CDR3 is TGTGCCAGCTCACCAGGACAGGGGGCGTTGGATACGCAGTATTTT. Translation gives CASSPGQGALDTQYF.

This clone is a singleton in its sample. The V and J genes are TRBV6-1 and TRBJ2-7, with 7 bases identical to TRBD2. J lost 2 bases, V lost 3 bases, and 7 bases had no gene match. The CDR3 runs to 15 residues. From germline, CDR1 is MNHNS and CDR2 SASEGT. Here the CDR3 reads CASSDGEGHPYEQYF. For the CDR3, the DNA is TGTGCCAGCAGTGATGGGGAGGGGCACCCCTACGAGCAGTACTTC.

This clone showed up just once. The chain recombines TRBV11-2 with TRBJ1-4, with D possibly matching TRBD1 (6 bases). Germline assignment: CDR1 SGHAT and CDR2 FQNNGV. The CDR3 runs 16 residues. V lost 2 bases, J lost 7 bases, and 17 bases lay in between. Written as DNA, the CDR3 is TGTGCCAGCAGCTTAATATCGGGGGGCACGGGTGAAAAACTGTTTTTT. Its protein is CASSLISGGTGEKLFF.

V and J are TRBV11-2 and TRBJ2-7, with D perhaps matching TRBD1 (5 bases). The CDR3 is 13 residues long. Per germline, CDR1 SGHAT and CDR2 FQNNGV. V lost 0 bases and J 7 bases, leaving 10 bases between the germline ends. The chain's CDR3 is CASSLEGAGEQYF. CDR3 sequence (DNA): TGTGCCAGCAGCTTAGAAGGGGCCGGTGAGCAGTACTTC.

J is TRBJ2-7 and V is TRBV4-3; 11 bases map to TRBD1. Looked up from germline, CDR1 is LGHNA and CDR2 is YSLEER. This CDR3 contains 15 residues. V was clipped by 0 bases and J by 6 bases; unmatched bases: 4. The CDR3 is CASSQEAGTGGEQYF. CDR3 DNA: TGCGCCAGCAGCCAAGAAGCCGGGACAGGGGGCGAGCAGTACTTC.

This clone has just one count. This chain joins TRBV10-2 and TRBJ1-6, with D possibly TRBD1 on 5 matching bases. This CDR3 region has 14 residues. V dropped 0 bases and J dropped 10 bases, with 10 bases sitting between them. Germline CDR1 is WSHSY and CDR2 is SAAADI. The CDR3 region is CASSESGGTSPLHF. In nucleotides, the CDR3 is TGCGCCAGCAGTGAGTCGGGGGGGACCTCACCCCTCCACTTT.

The J gene is TRBJ2-3, the V gene TRBV28; D unclear. The CDR3 length is 15 residues. Per the germline V gene, CDR1 is MDHEN and CDR2 is SYDVKM. V lost 4 bases, J lost 2 bases, and 13 bases lay in between. This CDR3 is CASSSASQNTDTQYF. As DNA, the CDR3 is TGTGCCAGCAGTTCGGCTAGTCAGAACACAGATACGCAGTATTTT.

This clone was observed a few times. V and J are TRBV6-1 and TRBJ2-7; tentative D call: TRBD2 (5 bases). Between the trimmed V and J ends, which lost 0 bases and 3 bases, there was a span of 9 bases. The CDR3 extends over 14 amino acids. Germline V gene data show CDR1 as MNHNS and CDR2 as SASEGT. The CDR3 sequence is CASSEADGDYEQYF. The CDR3 nucleotides read TGTGCCAGCAGTGAAGCGGACGGGGACTACGAGCAGTACTTC.

The V and J genes are TRBV7-2 and TRBJ1-5; 10 bases line up with TRBD1. Germline CDR1 reads SGHTA; CDR2 reads FQGNSA. Trimming took 3 bases from V and 3 from J; bases not matched to a gene: 5. The CDR3 runs to 16 residues. The CDR3 region is CASSFATGGSNQPQHF. DNA of the CDR3: TGTGCCAGCAGCTTCGCGACAGGGGGCTCCAATCAGCCCCAGCATTTT.

This clone was detected only a few times. The V and J genes are TRBV7-8 and TRBJ1-2; D not certain. The CDR3 runs 14 residues. Per the germline V gene, CDR1 is SGHVS and CDR2 is FQNEAQ. V was clipped by 1 base and J by 7 bases, with 13 bases between them. CDR3 loop: CASSLGQRRGGYTF. As DNA, the CDR3 is TGTGCCAGCAGCTTAGGGCAACGTCGGGGTGGCTACACCTTC.